The 27 T cell receptor beta chains listed next were all sequenced from one sample in a study of technical replicates of blood from a few donors. TCRdb's table, derived via immunoSEQ multiplex PCR, lists solely in-frame clones and lacks some. There are about 75,000 clones in the sample; about 97% occur only once, and 0.18% lies in the top ten. Sequencing was performed on T cells isolated from PBMCs. The receptor source for this set is a human donor in good health.

This chain uses TRBV9 with TRBJ2-5; 7 nucleotides match TRBD2. This CDR3 region has 15 residues. Germline trimming cut 0 bases from V and 5 bases from J; bases unmatched to any gene: 7. Per the germline V gene, CDR1 is SGDLS and CDR2 is YYNGEE. The DNA of the CDR3 is TGTGCCAGCAGCGTAGACGAGTACGGGGGGGAGACCCAGTACTTC. Its protein product is CASSVDEYGGETQYF.

The gene calls are TRBV30 and TRBJ2-2; D possibly corresponds to TRBD2 (6 bases). The CDR3 has 15 amino acids. Germline V gene data show CDR1 as GTSNPN and CDR2 as SVGIG (reference sequence). V was clipped by 3 bases and J by 3 bases, with 14 bases between them. CDR3 nucleotides: TGTGCCTGGAGGCCCCCGGGACTTTACACCGGGGAGCTGTTTTTT. Its translation: CAWRPPGLYTGELFF.

The chain combines TRBV6-1 with TRBJ2-3; 11 bases are a match to TRBD2. After removal of 3 bases from V and 4 bases from J, the junction contained 6 bases not matched to a gene. From germline, CDR1 is MNHNS and CDR2 SASEGT. The CDR3 is made up of 16 amino acids. The CDR3, as DNA: TGTGCCAGCAGTGATCGTAGCGGGGGGGCCCCAGATACGCAGTATTTT. Residues: CASSDRSGGAPDTQYF.

This chain connects TRBV10-3 to TRBJ2-5; 10 bases map to TRBD1. CDR1 is ENHRY, CDR2 SYGVKD, per germline. The CDR3 length is 17 residues. Losses at the gene ends were 1 base for V and 5 bases for J; bases not matched to a gene: 10. The CDR3 sequence is CAISEFLPGTGEETQYF. CDR3 DNA: TGTGCCATCAGTGAGTTTCTACCCGGGACAGGGGAGGAGACCCAGTACTTC.

This chain uses TRBV7-3 with TRBJ1-2, with 7 bases identical to TRBD1. J gave up 4 bases and V 4 bases, and 9 bases lay outside the gene matches. The CDR3 consists of 15 residues. CDR1 and CDR2 (germline): SGHTA, FQGTGA. The CDR3 reads CASSSVPGQPYGYTF. DNA for the CDR3: TGTGCCAGCAGCTCCGTACCGGGACAGCCCTATGGCTACACCTTC.

The chain carries TRBV5-1 and TRBJ2-7; a possible D gene is TRBD1 (7 bases). The V gene lost 0 bases and the J gene lost 5 bases, with 15 bases spanning the gap. The CDR3 consists of 15 residues. CDR1 is SGHRS and CDR2 is YFSETQ in the germline V gene. Written as DNA, the CDR3 is TGCGCCAGCAGCTTGGAAAGGGGGCGGGACGACGAGCAGTACTTC. Translating gives CASSLERGRDDEQYF.

This clone was recorded once. The rearrangement links TRBV30 to TRBJ1-5; 7 bases align to TRBD1. CDR3 length equals 13 residues. With 3 bases clipped from V and 4 bases from J, the junction kept 3 bases outside the gene matches. The germline gives CDR1 GTSNPN, CDR2 SVGIG (reference sequence). CDR3 sequence (DNA): TGTGCCTGGAGCGGGACAGTTAATCAGCCCCAGCATTTT. Encoded protein: CAWSGTVNQPQHF. The full variable domain, in which reference TRBV30 and TRBJ1-5 provide the parts outside the CDR3, is SQTIHQWPATLVQPVGSPLSLECTVEGTSNPNLYWYRQAAGRGLQLLFYSVGIGQISSEVPQNLSASRPQDRQFILSSKKLLLSDSGFYLCAWSGTVNQPQHFGDGTRLSIL.

The V call is TRBV27, the J call TRBJ1-5; a possible D gene is TRBD1 (5 bases). V lost 5 bases to trimming and J lost 0 bases, with 11 bases between them. Germline lookup yields CDR1 MNHEY and CDR2 SMNVEV (reference sequence). This CDR3 contains 15 residues. In nucleotides, the CDR3 is TGTGCCAGCAGTCGCCAGGGCTATAGCAATCAGCCCCAGCATTTT. Translated: CASSRQGYSNQPQHF.

This chain links TRBV29-1 with TRBJ2-2; a possible D gene is TRBD1 (5 bases). The CDR3 totals 12 residues. V lost 8 bases and J lost 5, with 12 bases in between. Germline values: CDR1 SQVTM, CDR2 ANQGSEA. CDR3 nucleotides: TGCAGCTATGCAGGGAATACCGGGGAGCTGTTTTTT. Its protein product is CSYAGNTGELFF.

This rearrangement joins TRBV6-6 to TRBJ2-1; 7 bases agree with TRBD1. The CDR3 consists of 14 residues. CDR1 is MNHNY, CDR2 SVGAGI, per germline (reference sequence). With V trimmed by 11 bases and J by 5 bases, 12 bases remained unmatched. The CDR3 is CASSRGGVHNEQFF. The CDR3 DNA sequence: TGTGCCTCTTCAAGAGGGGGCGTACACAATGAGCAGTTCTTC.

V gene TRBV5-6 combines with J gene TRBJ1-4; D is unresolved. The CDR3 sequence is 11 residues long. From germline, CDR1 is SGHDT and CDR2 YYEEEE. Between the trimmed V and J ends, which lost 3 bases and 5 bases, there was a span of 2 bases. CDR3 loop: CASSSNEKLFF. In DNA, the CDR3 is TGTGCCAGCAGCTCAAATGAAAAACTGTTTTTT.

This chain connects TRBV2 to TRBJ1-1, with a tentative D call TRBD1 (6 bases). CDR1 and CDR2 from the germline V gene are SNHLY and FYNNEI. This CDR3 is 12 amino acids long. Trimming pared 2 bases from V and 11 bases from J, leaving 12 bases between. Written as DNA, the CDR3 is TGTGCCAGCAGTGAACCGACAGGAGCCGCTTTCTTT. It specifies CASSEPTGAAFF.

This chain connects TRBV7-6 to TRBJ2-7; D ambiguous. Germline V gene lookup returns CDR1 SGHVS and CDR2 FNYEAQ. V was clipped by 4 bases and J by 6 bases, with 22 bases between them. This CDR3 contains 16 residues. For the CDR3, the DNA is TGTGCCAGCAGCTCCGGGTATTCTAGTCAGAGATCCGAGCAGTACTTC. Its protein is CASSSGYSSQRSEQYF.

The chain is built from TRBV7-2 and TRBJ2-7, with TRBD2 matching over 7 bases. With 5 bases clipped from V and 1 base from J, the junction kept 11 bases outside the gene matches. Germline V CDR1 and CDR2: SGHTA, FQGNSA. CDR3 length: 16 residues. The CDR3 region is CASSPREGEGSYEQYF. The CDR3 bases are TGTGCCAGCAGCCCCAGGGAGGGCGAGGGATCCTACGAGCAGTACTTC.

The rearrangement joins TRBV4-1 to TRBJ1-3, with 7 bases identical to TRBD1. In germline, CDR1 is MGHRA, CDR2 YSYEKL. V gave up 5 bases and J gave up 2 bases; unmatched junction bases: 12. This CDR3 contains 17 residues. Written as DNA, the CDR3 is TGCGCCAGCAGCTTCAGGACCACAGGGGTAGCTGGAAACACCATATATTTT. Translating gives CASSFRTTGVAGNTIYF.

The chain recombines TRBV29-1 with TRBJ2-1; no reliable D call. Germline V gene sequence: CDR1 SQVTM, CDR2 ANQGSEA. V was shortened by 1 base and J by 8 bases, with 18 bases between the two germline ends. The CDR3 consists of 15 residues. CDR3 region: CSVEVAGSSSDEQFF. As DNA, the CDR3 is TGCAGCGTTGAAGTGGCAGGTTCGTCCTCGGATGAGCAGTTCTTC.

This clone was seen just once. This CDR3 is CASSLGTGVNQPQHF. CDR3 DNA: TGTGCCAGCAGCTTAGGGACAGGGGTCAATCAGCCCCAGCATTTT. This chain joins TRBV5-4 and TRBJ1-5, with TRBD1 matching 10 bases. With 2 bases clipped from V and 3 bases from J, the junction kept 2 bases outside the gene matches. From germline, CDR1 is SGHNT and CDR2 YYREEE (reference sequence). This CDR3 spans 15 amino acids.

CDR3 sequence: CSVVSGNANTGELFF. DNA for the CDR3: TGCAGCGTCGTGTCAGGGAACGCGAACACCGGGGAGCTGTTTTTT. The gene calls are TRBV29-1 and TRBJ2-2; maybe TRBD1 (5 bases). Trimming removed 6 bases from V and 0 bases from J, with 14 bases in between. Germline V lookup: CDR1 SQVTM, CDR2 ANQGSEA. The CDR3 has 15 residues.

The rearrangement links TRBV10-1 to TRBJ2-7; TRBD2 might be the D (5 bases). The germline V gene has CDR1 WNHNN and CDR2 SYGVQD (reference sequence). The CDR3 covers 13 residues. Trimming removed 3 bases at V and 12 bases at J, with 18 bases between. CDR3 nucleotide sequence: TGCGCCAGCAGTGATAAGTCGGGGTCTTCGCGGTACTTC. It specifies CASSDKSGSSRYF.

The chain employs TRBV7-2 and TRBJ1-2, with TRBD1 as a possible D gene (5 bases). The V end lost 3 bases, the J end lost 8 bases, and 13 bases lay between the germline ends. This CDR3 comprises 13 residues. Germline assignment: CDR1 SGHTA and CDR2 FQGNSA. The CDR3 protein is CASSFLSRQGYTF. For the CDR3, the DNA is TGTGCCAGCAGCTTTCTGTCGAGACAGGGCTACACCTTC.

The V call is TRBV4-2, the J call TRBJ2-1, with TRBD2 identical over 8 bases. This CDR3 is 16 amino acids long. The V and J ends lost 4 bases and 6 bases, in that order; junction bases with no gene match: 11. Germline assignment: CDR1 LGHNA and CDR2 YNFKEQ. Written as DNA, the CDR3 is TGTGCCAGCAGCCGGATTCTCGGGGGGGGGATCAATGAGCAGTTCTTC. The encoded protein is CASSRILGGGINEQFF.

This chain joins TRBV27 and TRBJ2-2; tentative D call: TRBD2 (5 bases). Germline V gene sequence: CDR1 MNHEY, CDR2 SMNVEV (reference sequence). This CDR3 contains 14 residues. Trimming took 5 bases from V and 5 from J, leaving 12 bases between them. The CDR3 DNA reads TGTGCCAGCAGTGCGGCCTCGGGAACCGGGGAGCTGTTTTTT. Protein product: CASSAASGTGELFF.

This clone was detected once. The CDR3 spells CASSTPPGLATDTQYF. DNA of the CDR3: TGTGCCAGCAGCACCCCCCCAGGTCTAGCGACAGATACGCAGTATTTT. This chain uses TRBV14 with TRBJ2-3; perhaps TRBD2 as D (6 bases). CDR1 is SGHDN and CDR2 is FVKESK in the germline V gene. Deletions cut 5 bases from V and 3 bases from J, with 18 bases between. This CDR3 spans 16 amino acids.

This chain uses TRBV19 with TRBJ1-5; TRBD1 aligns across 8 bases. From germline, CDR1 is LNHDA and CDR2 SQIVND (reference sequence). The V segment lost 8 bases and the J segment 3 bases; nucleotides outside the gene matches: 6. The length of the CDR3 is 14 residues. The DNA for the CDR3 is TGTGCCAGTTCGGACAGGGAATTCAATCAGCCCCAGCATTTT. Its protein is CASSDREFNQPQHF.

This chain links TRBV6-1 with TRBJ2-7; 7 nucleotides match TRBD2. Per germline, CDR1 MNHNS and CDR2 SASEGT. This CDR3 contains 11 residues. The CDR3 nucleotides read TGTGTCGCCTTAACGGGGGGCGAGCAGTACTTC. It specifies CVALTGGEQYF.

V and J are TRBV4-1 and TRBJ2-1; 9 nucleotides agree with TRBD2. CDR1 and CDR2 (germline): MGHRA, YSYEKL. V trimming: 9 bases; J trimming: 8 bases; junction bases outside the gene matches: 17. CDR3 length equals 16 residues. The CDR3 sequence: CASHLRGRGGADEQFF. For the CDR3, the DNA is TGCGCCAGTCACCTTCGGGGACGCGGGGGGGCCGATGAGCAGTTCTTC.

The chain has TRBV5-1 and TRBJ1-1; the D gene is possibly TRBD1 (6 bases). This CDR3 contains 14 residues. V lost 2 bases, J lost 6 bases, and 14 bases lay in between. Germline lookup yields CDR1 SGHRS and CDR2 YFSETQ. The CDR3 DNA follows: TGCGCCAGCAGCTTTAAACAGGGAGGGCCTGAAGCTTTCTTT. Encoded protein: CASSFKQGGPEAFF.